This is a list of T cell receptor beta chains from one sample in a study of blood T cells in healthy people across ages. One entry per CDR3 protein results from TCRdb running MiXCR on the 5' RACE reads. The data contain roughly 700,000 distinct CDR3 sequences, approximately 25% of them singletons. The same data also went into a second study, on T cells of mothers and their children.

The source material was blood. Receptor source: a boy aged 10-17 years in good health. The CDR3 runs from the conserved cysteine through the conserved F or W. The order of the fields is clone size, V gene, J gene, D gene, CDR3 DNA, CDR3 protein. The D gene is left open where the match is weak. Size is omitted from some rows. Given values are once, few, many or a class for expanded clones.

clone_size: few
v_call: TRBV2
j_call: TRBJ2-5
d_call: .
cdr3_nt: TGTGCCAGCAGGGCGGACTCACGTAAAGAGACCCAGTACTTC
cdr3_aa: CASRADSRKETQYF

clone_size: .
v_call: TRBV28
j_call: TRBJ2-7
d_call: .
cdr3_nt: TGTGCCAGCAGTCTGAACAAACTACACGAGCAGTACTTC
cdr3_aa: CASSLNKLHEQYF

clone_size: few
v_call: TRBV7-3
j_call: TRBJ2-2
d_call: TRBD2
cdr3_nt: TGTGCCAGCAGCTTAGCCGGGACTAGCGGGAGTCGGGCCGGGGAGCTGTTTTTT
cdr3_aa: CASSLAGTSGSRAGELFF

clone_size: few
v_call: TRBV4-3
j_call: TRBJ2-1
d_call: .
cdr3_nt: TGCGCCAGCAGCCAAGGAGTTGGGGCAGGGGAGAACAAGGAGCAGTTCTTC
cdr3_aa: CASSQGVGAGENKEQFF

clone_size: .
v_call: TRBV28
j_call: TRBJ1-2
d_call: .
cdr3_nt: TGTGCCAGCAGTTTAGCCGCGGGAACCTGGGGAGGCTACACCTTC
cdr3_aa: CASSLAAGTWGGYTF

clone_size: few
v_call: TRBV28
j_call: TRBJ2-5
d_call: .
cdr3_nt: TGTGCCAGCATCCCGCCCTCCTCCTTCTTC
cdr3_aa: CASIPPSSFF

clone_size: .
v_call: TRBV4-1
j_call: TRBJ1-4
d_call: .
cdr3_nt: TGCGCCAGCAGCCAAGGGCAGTTTGAAAAACTGTTTTTT
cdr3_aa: CASSQGQFEKLFF

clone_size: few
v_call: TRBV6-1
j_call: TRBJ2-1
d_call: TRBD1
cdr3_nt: TGTGCCAGCCTCCGGGACAGGGGGTACGGCGAGCAGTTCTTC
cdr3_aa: CASLRDRGYGEQFF

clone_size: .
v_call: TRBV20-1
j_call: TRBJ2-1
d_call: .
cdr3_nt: TGCAGTGCTAGAGATCTTGGGGTGGGTGGGGGCTCCTACAATGAGCAGTTCTTC
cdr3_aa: CSARDLGVGGGSYNEQFF

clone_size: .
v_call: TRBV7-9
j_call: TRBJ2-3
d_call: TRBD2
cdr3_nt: TGTGCCAGCAGCTCCCCGGGACTAGCTCCAGATACGCAGTATTTT
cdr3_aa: CASSSPGLAPDTQYF

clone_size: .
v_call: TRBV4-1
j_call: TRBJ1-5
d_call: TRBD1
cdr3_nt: TGCGCCAGCAGCCAAGTTTACGGACAGGGGAGCAATCAGCCCCAGCATTTT
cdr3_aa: CASSQVYGQGSNQPQHF

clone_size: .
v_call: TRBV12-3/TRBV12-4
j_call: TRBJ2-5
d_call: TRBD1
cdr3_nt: TGTGCCAGCAAATTCGGGACAGGGGAAGAGACCCAGTACTTC
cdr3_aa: CASKFGTGEETQYF

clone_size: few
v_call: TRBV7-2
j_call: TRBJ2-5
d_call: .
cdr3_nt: TGTGCCAGCAGCCAGAGGGGATTGGACCAGTACTTC
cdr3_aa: CASSQRGLDQYF

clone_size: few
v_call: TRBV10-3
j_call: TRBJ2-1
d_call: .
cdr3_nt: TGTGCCATCAGTGAGTCTCCCTGGAATGAGCAGTTCTTC
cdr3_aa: CAISESPWNEQFF

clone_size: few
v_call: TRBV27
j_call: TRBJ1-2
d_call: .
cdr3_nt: TGTGCCAGCAGCCATCTCCCCCGGGACGGTGACTATGGCTACACCTTC
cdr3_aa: CASSHLPRDGDYGYTF

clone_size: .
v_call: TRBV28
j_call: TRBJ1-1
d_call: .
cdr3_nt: TGTGCCACCTGGGGTCTGAACACTGAAGCTTTCTTT
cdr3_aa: CATWGLNTEAFF

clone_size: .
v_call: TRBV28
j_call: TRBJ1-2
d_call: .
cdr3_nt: TGTGCCAGCAGCGCCCGAATGGCAGGGGACGGCTACACCTTC
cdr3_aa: CASSARMAGDGYTF

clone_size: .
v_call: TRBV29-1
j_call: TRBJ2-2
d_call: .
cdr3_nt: TGCAGCGTTGAAGATCCGGGGACCGGGGAGCTGTTTTTT
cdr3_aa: CSVEDPGTGELFF

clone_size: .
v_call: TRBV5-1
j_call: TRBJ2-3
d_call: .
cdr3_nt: TGCGCCAGCAGACCAGAAGTTGGTGGCACAGATACGCAGTATTTT
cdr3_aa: CASRPEVGGTDTQYF

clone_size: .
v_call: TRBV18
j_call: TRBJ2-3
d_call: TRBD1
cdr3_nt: TGTGCCAGCTCACCAGTGGCGGGACAGGCTAGCACAGATACGCAGTATTTT
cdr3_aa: CASSPVAGQASTDTQYF

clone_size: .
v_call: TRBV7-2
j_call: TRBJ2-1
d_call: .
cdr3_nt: TGTGCCAGCAGCTTAGTTCTACTCTCCTACAATGAGCAGTTCTTC
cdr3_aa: CASSLVLLSYNEQFF

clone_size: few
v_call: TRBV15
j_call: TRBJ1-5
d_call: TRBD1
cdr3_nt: TGTGCCACCAGCAGAGAAACAGGGGTTGATCAGCCCCAGCATTTT
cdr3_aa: CATSRETGVDQPQHF